The clone carrying this T cell receptor beta chain showed up many times. Its target is not known. The data derive from a study of identical twins. Overall study findings and caveats: Weaker excess sharing between twins was seen in beta out-of-frame sequences. Without tracking the same donors, conclusions rested on cross-sectional statistical analysis.

CDR1 is LGHDT and CDR2 is YNNKEL in the germline V gene (reference sequence). The CDR3 covers 15 residues. V was shortened by 6 bases and J by 5 bases, with 17 bases between the two germline ends. Unique molecular identifiers were present on cDNA, and template switching added a universal primer site. TCRdb redid the calling of the 5' RACE reads with MiXCR, one entry per CDR3 protein. The data contain nearly 250,000 distinct CDR3 sequences, about 7% of them singletons. This same sample was also taken into another study, of yellow fever vaccine responses in identical twins.

This chain uses TRBV3-1 with TRBJ2-1; possible D gene TRBD2, 6 bases. The sequenced material came from memory (CD45RO+) T cells sorted from blood. The source is a woman between 18 and 30 years old in good health. CDR3 nucleotides: TGTGCCAGCAGTCCAGGAACGGGAGCCAACAATGAGCAGTTCTTC. Translation gives CASSPGTGANNEQFF.